A selection of T cell receptor beta chains follows, all from one sample in a study of CD8 T cells in Susac syndrome. From the immunoSEQ multiplex PCR reads, TCRdb called clonotypes with MiXCR, one entry per CDR3 protein. The sample lists about 240,000 distinct CDR3 sequences; roughly 95% were seen once. Input material: CD4+ T cells from PBMCs. The receptors shown here come from a human donor with Susac syndrome. Each CDR3 is given with its conserved first and last residue. D genes are given only for firm matches. The size entry is marked missing in some rows and otherwise reads once, few, many or a size class.

j_gene | abundance | d_gene | v_gene | CDR3nt | CDR3aa
TRBJ1-5 | once | NA | TRBV4-1 | TGCGCCAGCAGCCAAGCCAGAGCTACAGGGTCCTTAAGCAATCAGCCCCAGCATTTT | CASSQARATGSLSNQPQHF
TRBJ2-1 | NA | NA | TRBV30 | TGTGCCTGGAGTGTGGGGCGTGCGAGAAATGAGCAGTTCTTC | CAWSVGRARNEQFF
TRBJ2-3 | NA | NA | TRBV29-1 | TGCAGCGTTGCCGCACGGTTGGCAGTTGCAGATACGCAGTATTTT | CSVAARLAVADTQYF
TRBJ2-5 | NA | NA | TRBV25-1 | TGTGCCAGCAGTGAGGCCAGACAGACCCAGTACTTC | CASSEARQTQYF
TRBJ2-3 | once | TRBD2 | TRBV27 | TGTGCCAGCAGTTTGCTCTCCGGGGGGAGCACAGATACGCAGTATTTT | CASSLLSGGSTDTQYF
TRBJ1-5 | NA | NA | TRBV28 | TGTGCCAGCAGTTTAGACCCGGGGTTGGCGGTCAATCAGCCCCAGCATTTT | CASSLDPGLAVNQPQHF
TRBJ2-2 | once | NA | TRBV7-3 | TGTGCCAGCAGCCACCAAGGGAGCAACACCGGGGAGCTGTTTTTT | CASSHQGSNTGELFF
TRBJ2-7 | NA | NA | TRBV2 | TGTGCCAGCAGTGAAGGTAGCAGGGTGGGATTAGTCTACGAGCAGTACTTC | CASSEGSRVGLVYEQYF
TRBJ2-7 | NA | TRBD1 | TRBV5-1 | TGCGCCAGCAGCCCAGGACAGGAATACGAGCAGTACTTC | CASSPGQEYEQYF
TRBJ1-1 | NA | NA | TRBV30 | TGTGCCTGGAGTCCCTATGACTTTGCTTTCTTT | CAWSPYDFAFF
TRBJ2-5 | NA | TRBD2 | TRBV9 | TGTGCCAGCAGCCTAGGGGTAGCGGGACGACATCAAGAGACCCAGTACTTC | CASSLGVAGRHQETQYF
TRBJ1-2 | once | TRBD1 | TRBV7-9 | TGTGCCAGCAGCTTAGCGGCAGGGGGCGTTGGCTACACCTTC | CASSLAAGGVGYTF
TRBJ2-3 | NA | TRBD2 | TRBV29-1 | TGCAGCGTTGACGGACTAGCAGTGACTAGCACAGATACGCAGTATTTT | CSVDGLAVTSTDTQYF
TRBJ2-5 | once | NA | TRBV11-2 | TGTGCCAGCAGCCCTTCTGTTACAGTACACCAAGAGACCCAGTACTTC | CASSPSVTVHQETQYF
TRBJ2-5 | NA | TRBD2 | TRBV6-5 | TGTGCCAGCAGTCCAATTAGCGGGAGGCGAGAGACCCAGTACTTC | CASSPISGRRETQYF
TRBJ2-1 | NA | NA | TRBV28 | TGTGCCAGCGGTCTTCTAGTTGGTCACAATGAGCAGTTCTTC | CASGLLVGHNEQFF